These 4 T cell receptor beta chains came from one sample sequenced in a study of T cell responses to AZD1222 COVID-19 vaccine. The method was immunoSEQ multiplex PCR; TCRdb's version includes in-frame clones alone and lacks a portion of them. This table holds fewer than 120,000 clones, more than 90% found once. The source was peripheral blood, collected 28 days after the second AZD1222 dose. The origin of the receptors is an adult who received the AZD1222 COVID-19 vaccine.

The chain couples TRBV7-9 to TRBJ1-2; 8 positions agree with TRBD1. V lost 5 bases and J lost 8; bases outside the gene matches: 16. The germline V gene has CDR1 SEHNR and CDR2 FQNEAQ (reference sequence). This CDR3 comprises 16 residues. CDR3 protein: CASSPGEGQGAPGYTF. Here the CDR3 DNA reads TGTGCCAGCAGCCCCGGGGAAGGGCAGGGGGCGCCCGGCTACACCTTC.

The V call is TRBV3-1 (or the pseudogene TRBV3-2), the J call TRBJ2-7; tentative D call: TRBD1 (6 bases). With 4 bases removed from V and 2 bases from J, the gap between germline ends came to 12 bases. The CDR3 totals 14 residues. Germline values: CDR1 LGHDT, CDR2 YNNKEL (reference sequence). The chain's CDR3 is CASSPEWGPYEQYF. The CDR3 DNA is TGTGCCAGCAGCCCCGAGTGGGGGCCCTACGAGCAGTACTTC.

The rearrangement joins TRBV2 to TRBJ2-7; D could derive from TRBD1 or TRBD2 (7 bases each). The germline V and J ends were trimmed by 3 bases and 4 bases, with 16 bases remaining between them. Germline-derived CDR1 and CDR2 are SNHLY and FYNNEI. CDR3 length: 15 residues. CDR3 sequence reads: CASSEGGGGWYEQYF. The CDR3 DNA reads as TGTGCCAGCAGTGAGGGAGGGGGCGGTTGGTACGAGCAGTACTTC. Using reference TRBV2 and TRBJ2-7 for the parts outside the CDR3, the full variable domain is EPEVTQTPSHQVTQMGQEVILRCVPISNHLYFYWYRQILGQKVEFLVSFYNNEISEKSEIFDDQFSVERPDGSNFTLKIRSTKLEDSAMYFCASSEGGGGWYEQYFGPGTRLTVT.

This chain joins TRBV12-3 or TRBV12-4 and TRBJ1-1, with D unresolved. V was cut by 4 bases and J by 4 bases, with 10 bases left in between. The CDR3 loop spans 13 amino acids. The CDR3 DNA follows: TGTGCCAGCAGTTGGCCGTGGAGCACTGAAGCTTTCTTT. It encodes CASSWPWSTEAFF.